The next 16 T cell receptor beta chains were all read from a single sample in a study of blood T cell repertoires in COVID-19. Sequenced by immunoSEQ multiplex PCR; TCRdb stores in-frame clones only, minus some. The repertoire holds 110,000 to 150,000 clones, with about 87% as singletons. The source material was peripheral blood. All receptors derive from an elderly woman with acute or convalescent COVID-19.

The chain joins TRBV7-9 to TRBJ1-6; D not resolved. Germline assignment: CDR1 SEHNR and CDR2 FQNEAQ (reference sequence). V was clipped by 2 bases and J by 3 bases, with 8 bases between them. CDR3 length: 15 amino acids. The CDR3 region has the DNA TGTGCCAGCAGCTTAATGGGCAGCTATAATTCACCCCTCCACTTT. Its protein product is CASSLMGSYNSPLHF.

V is TRBV2 and J is TRBJ1-6; the match to TRBD1 covers 7 bases. The CDR3 extends over 15 amino acids. Trimming cost V 2 bases and J 6 bases; bases outside gene matches: 4. Germline loops: CDR1 SNHLY, CDR2 FYNNEI. The CDR3 region has the DNA TGTGCCAGCAGTGAAATGGGACAGTCTAATTCACCCCTCCACTTT. Translation gives CASSEMGQSNSPLHF.

The CDR3 spells CASSLRTRPYNEQFF. CDR3 bases: TGTGCCAGCAGTTTACGGACTAGGCCCTACAATGAGCAGTTCTTC. J is TRBJ2-1 and V is TRBV27; TRBD2 agrees at 7 bases. CDR1 and CDR2 from the germline V gene are MNHEY and SMNVEV (reference sequence). This CDR3 region has 15 residues. The J segment lost 2 bases and the V segment lost 2 bases, leaving 3 bases of the junction unmatched.

This sequence joins TRBV6-1 and TRBJ2-1; TRBD2 matches 10 bases. This CDR3 contains 15 residues. Germline CDR1 and CDR2: MNHNS and SASEGT. Unmatched junction bases numbered 4, after V lost 4 bases and J lost 4 bases. The CDR3 bases are TGTGCCAGCAGTGCCGGTAGCGGGGGGTACAATGAGCAGTTCTTC. Translating it yields CASSAGSGGYNEQFF.

This chain uses TRBV3-1 (or the pseudogene TRBV3-2) with TRBJ1-1; the D gene is possibly TRBD1 (5 bases). The germline V and J ends were trimmed by 0 bases and 11 bases, with 13 bases remaining between them. The germline CDR1 and CDR2 sequences are LGHDT and YNNKEL (reference sequence). The CDR3 is 13 amino acids. Here the CDR3 DNA reads TGTGCCAGCAGCCAAGATTGGGATCGGGGGGCTTTCTTT. Amino acids: CASSQDWDRGAFF.

J is TRBJ1-1 and V is TRBV30, with 8 bases aligning to TRBD1. The CDR3 runs to 15 residues. V lost 3 bases to trimming and J lost 1 base; unmatched junction nucleotides: 7. The germline gives CDR1 GTSNPN, CDR2 SVGIG (reference sequence). The CDR3 DNA is TGTGCCTGGAGACGGCCGGACAGGGAGAACACTGAAGCTTTCTTT. Translated: CAWRRPDRENTEAFF. Supplemented by reference TRBV30 and TRBJ1-1, the full variable domain reads SQTIHQWPATLVQPVGSPLSLECTVEGTSNPNLYWYRQAAGRGLQLLFYSVGIGQISSEVPQNLSASRPQDRQFILSSKKLLLSDSGFYLCAWRRPDRENTEAFFGQGTRLTVV.

A word on this clone: Other nucleotide sequences from this sample produce the same CDR3. The V and J genes are TRBV18 and TRBJ1-6, with 10 nucleotides matching TRBD1. The CDR3 is 15 residues long. The V and J ends lost 1 base and 8 bases, in that order; junction bases with no gene match: 2. Germline-derived CDR1 and CDR2 are KGHSH and LQKENI. For the CDR3, the DNA is TGTGCCAGCTCACCACGACAGGGGGCGGATTCACCCCTCCACTTT. Translating it yields CASSPRQGADSPLHF.

This chain connects TRBV9 to TRBJ1-2; TRBD1 agrees at 8 bases. CDR3 length equals 14 residues. V shed 0 bases, J shed 8 bases, and the junction held 6 bases outside the gene matches. The V gene's germline CDR1 is SGDLS and CDR2 YYNGEE. CDR3 nucleotides: TGTGCCAGCAGCGTAGGGGCAGGGGGCCAGGGCTACACCTTC. It yields the protein CASSVGAGGQGYTF.

This chain links TRBV6-1 with TRBJ2-2; 8 nucleotides agree with TRBD1. This CDR3 comprises 16 residues. V shed 2 bases, J shed 4 bases, and the junction held 6 bases outside the gene matches. Germline assignment: CDR1 MNHNS and CDR2 SASEGT. CDR3 DNA: TGTGCCAGCAGTGAAAGGGCAGGGGGCCGCACCGGGGAGCTGTTTTTT. Residues: CASSERAGGRTGELFF.

This clone was seen a single time. V and J are TRBV14 and TRBJ1-4; maybe TRBD1 (5 bases). Germline CDR1 reads SGHDN; CDR2 reads FVKESK. This CDR3 has 14 amino acids. Trimming shortened V by 1 base and J by 8 bases, and 11 bases separated the two germline ends. The CDR3 DNA reads TGTGCCAGCAGCCAAGGGGGCATGGGGGAAAAACTGTTTTTT. Its protein is CASSQGGMGEKLFF.

The V and J genes are TRBV30 and TRBJ2-7; perhaps TRBD1 as D (6 bases). Trimming took off 0 bases at V and 2 bases at J, with 14 bases between the two ends. This CDR3 region has 15 residues. Germline lookup yields CDR1 GTSNPN and CDR2 SVGIG (reference sequence). CDR3 nucleotide sequence: TGTGCCTGGAGTGTACTCGGAGAGGGGGCCTACGAGCAGTACTTC. Amino acid sequence: CAWSVLGEGAYEQYF.

The chain combines TRBV2 with TRBJ1-2; D is perhaps TRBD1 (6 bases). Trimming removed 4 bases from V and 5 bases from J, with 8 bases in between. The CDR3 spans 12 residues. Germline V gene lookup returns CDR1 SNHLY and CDR2 FYNNEI. The DNA of the CDR3 is TGTGCCAGCAGTGGGGACATTTATGGCTACACCTTC. This encodes CASSGDIYGYTF.

This clone was detected only once. The gene calls are TRBV29-1 and TRBJ1-1; 8 nucleotides align to TRBD1. CDR3 length: 12 amino acids. Per the germline V gene, CDR1 is SQVTM and CDR2 is ANQGSEA. V trimming: 8 bases; J trimming: 9 bases; junction bases outside the gene matches: 11. For the CDR3, the DNA is TGCAGCATACGACAGGGGAAAGTGAAAGCTTTCTTT. This gives the protein CSIRQGKVKAFF.

The J gene is TRBJ2-5, the V gene TRBV7-3, with 8 bases fitting TRBD1. V lost 5 bases and J lost 5; bases outside the gene matches: 10. Per the germline V gene, CDR1 is SGHTA and CDR2 is FQGTGA. This CDR3 is 15 amino acids long. The DNA for the CDR3 is TGTGCCAGCAGCCCGGGGCAGGGGGCAGGGGAGACCCAGTACTTC. It encodes CASSPGQGAGETQYF.

The chain combines TRBV5-1 with TRBJ1-2; D uncertain. The CDR3 spans 13 residues. Germline V gene lookup returns CDR1 SGHRS and CDR2 YFSETQ. V was shortened by 0 bases and J by 4 bases, with 7 bases between the two germline ends. The chain's CDR3 is CASSLEASYGYTF. The CDR3 DNA reads TGCGCCAGCAGCTTGGAAGCTAGCTATGGCTACACCTTC.

This clone was recorded once. V usage is TRBV4-3 and J usage is TRBJ1-4; D is ambiguous. This CDR3 has 16 residues. V shed 1 base and J shed 0 bases, with 9 bases lying between them. Germline V lookup: CDR1 LGHNA, CDR2 YSLEER. The CDR3 DNA reads as TGCGCCAGCAGCCAAGGTCCGGGAGCAACTAATGAAAAACTGTTTTTT. Translating it yields CASSQGPGATNEKLFF.